This T cell receptor beta chain was found in a study of human T cells and chemical hapten exposure. TCRdb ran MiXCR on the RACE reads and lists one entry per CDR3 protein. The profile covers about 300,000 distinct CDR3 sequences, with approximately 5.8% appearing a single time and around 8.6% taken by the ten largest. Germline CDR1 LNHDA, CDR2 SQIVND (reference sequence). CDR3 length equals 13 residues. Trimming removed 8 bases at V and 4 bases at J, with 12 bases between. Time point of the sample: pre-sensitization, week 0. The treatment was: therapeutic diphenylcyclopropenone sensitization with weekly scalp DPC. Unfractionated whole blood was the source from which total RNA was extracted.

The J gene is TRBJ1-5, the V gene TRBV19, with D possibly being TRBD1 (6 bases). The sequence was obtained from a young woman with alopecia areata. Some clones in this sample may be carry-over from other donors' samples. The sequencing used whole blood, collected in connection with sensitization to the hapten diphenylcyclopropenone (DPC). CDR3: CASGDTSNQPQHF. Here the CDR3 DNA reads TGTGCCAGTGGGGACACCTCAAATCAGCCCCAGCATTTT.